The T cell receptor beta chain under discussion was sequenced for a study of regulatory T cells in long-lasting Graves disease. The study's findings and limits: Newly diagnosed patients had higher TCR diversity than persistent Graves' patients did.

Sample time point: newly diagnosed GD, antithyroid drugs for less than 3 months. There was RNA extracted from PBMCs, and the TCR library was made from it. EDTA tubes were used for drawing roughly 9 milliliters of peripheral blood. Researchers made TCR beta libraries by using iRepertoire HTBI primers and running Arm-PCR on CDR3 regions. TCRdb recomputed calls from the multiplex PCR reads with MiXCR, one row per CDR3 protein. The sample yields about 520,000 distinct CDR3 sequences, more than 10% seen once. A remark on this clonotype: The antigen remains unidentified.

The data were also submitted as part of a second study, on T cells in Graves' hyperthyroidism and ophthalmopathy. This second study notes: HTBI primers were employed in a first-round RT-PCR of the TCR CDR3.

This sample comprised peripheral blood mononuclear cells (PBMCs), obtained at new diagnosis, from a patient treated with antithyroid drugs. This receptor was identified in a woman younger than 45 with Graves disease.

CDR3 loop: CASSLKGGIAGGTYEQYF. For the CDR3, the DNA is TGTGCCAGCAGCTTAAAGGGGGGAATAGCGGGGGGGACCTACGAGCAGTACTTC. This chain uses TRBV7-9 with TRBJ2-7; 11 bases are a match to TRBD2. The CDR3 covers 18 residues. J gave up 2 bases and V 2 bases, and 11 bases lay outside the gene matches. CDR1 and CDR2 from the germline V gene are SEHNR and FQNEAQ (reference sequence).